This T cell receptor (beta chain) appears in the sequencing data of a study of blood T cell repertoires in COVID-19 (dated by TCRdb to the early 2020s). About the investigation overall: Samples covering the acute and convalescent phases of COVID-19 were provided by collaborators in the United States, Italy and Spain. The material from the prospective study consisted of cDNA or gDNA derived from T cells, B-cell-depleted T cells, or PBMCs. Deeply sampled blood TCRbeta repertoires from subjects exposed to, actively infected with, or recovered from COVID-19 were included in the dataset. The repertoires were released in a freely available public database meant as a resource for research on the immune response to SARS-CoV-2. The samples were drawn from two sources: the first 160 participants of the ongoing ImmuneRACE study, and 1,000 to 1,500 subjects contributed by 6 global collaborators. A de-identified subject ID, COVID-19 status, age in years and sex were almost always included in the sample metadata. Where available, HLA class I and class II types were obtained from metadata supplied by the sample provider rather than from assay-based typing.

Based on the germline V gene, the CDR1 and CDR2 sequences are SQVTM and ANQGSEA. The CDR3, cysteine through phenylalanine, is 13 amino acids long. The DNA shown is the 39-base CDR3, in frame from base 1. V sheds 3 bases and J sheds 3 bases, leaving 8 bases between their ends. The study at large found these results: Clinical and demographic metadata were provided uncurated, with the amount varying by source and participant.

A second Seattle source provided samples from volunteer blood donors who had recovered from COVID-19. Whole blood was collected in K2EDTA tubes by collaborating institutions according to the institutions' own protocols. Collaborator samples were shipped for TCRbeta analysis as frozen whole blood, isolated PBMCs, or DNA extracted from either sample type. TCRbeta CDR3 regions were amplified from genomic DNA using the immunoSEQ Assay, a bias-controlled multiplex PCR. As for the authors' bioinformatics: Within the assay, amplification of reference gene primers was used to estimate how many nucleated cells each sample contained. To quantify the absolute abundance of each unique TCRbeta CDR3 rearrangement, sequence reads were collapsed and filtered. For each sample, productive Simpson clonality was calculated by taking the square root of Simpson's diversity index across productive rearrangements. Drawn from immuneACCESS, this table holds only the in-frame rearrangements with V and J called that TCRdb kept. Clones are partly lost; checked studies trace under half to an unresolved V gene and leave the rest unexplained. V and J calls plus clone size are reproduced from that table; the DNA served to infer D and trimming. The table for this sample lists some 230,000 clones; around 80% of them were counted only once. The ten largest account for 5.1% of the sample.

This clone was picked up one time. Its cognate antigen has yet to be identified. No qualities accompany the bases; no much larger clone lies one base away. Sample: peripheral blood. The chain couples TRBV29-1 to TRBJ1-4; the D gene assignment is ambiguous. This sequence was found in an older woman who had recovered from COVID-19. The CDR3 reads as follows: CSVERRSNEKLFF. The nucleotide sequence is given as TGCAGCGTTGAGAGGCGGTCTAATGAAAAACTGTTTTTT.